This T cell receptor beta chain was obtained from a study of identical twins. MiXCR was run by TCRdb on the 5' RACE reads, yielding one entry per CDR3 protein. The table lists roughly 720,000 distinct CDR3 sequences, around a sixth of them singletons. This clonotype appeared many times. Its target is not known. This CDR3 has 14 amino acids. The V segment lost 4 bases and the J segment 3 bases; nucleotides outside the gene matches: 2. Germline CDR1 KGHSY, CDR2 FQNENV. Study results and caveats: Out-of-frame alpha sequences shared by twins showed excess low generation probability.

These sequences were also reported in another study, on T cells expressing NK-cell markers.

The receptor was isolated from a woman under 30 in good health. The source material was PBMCs. The chain employs TRBV16 and TRBJ1-3, with 8 bases identical to TRBD1. In nucleotides, the CDR3 is TGTGCCAGCAGCCCCGGGACAGGTGGAAACACCATATATTTT. It specifies CASSPGTGGNTIYF.